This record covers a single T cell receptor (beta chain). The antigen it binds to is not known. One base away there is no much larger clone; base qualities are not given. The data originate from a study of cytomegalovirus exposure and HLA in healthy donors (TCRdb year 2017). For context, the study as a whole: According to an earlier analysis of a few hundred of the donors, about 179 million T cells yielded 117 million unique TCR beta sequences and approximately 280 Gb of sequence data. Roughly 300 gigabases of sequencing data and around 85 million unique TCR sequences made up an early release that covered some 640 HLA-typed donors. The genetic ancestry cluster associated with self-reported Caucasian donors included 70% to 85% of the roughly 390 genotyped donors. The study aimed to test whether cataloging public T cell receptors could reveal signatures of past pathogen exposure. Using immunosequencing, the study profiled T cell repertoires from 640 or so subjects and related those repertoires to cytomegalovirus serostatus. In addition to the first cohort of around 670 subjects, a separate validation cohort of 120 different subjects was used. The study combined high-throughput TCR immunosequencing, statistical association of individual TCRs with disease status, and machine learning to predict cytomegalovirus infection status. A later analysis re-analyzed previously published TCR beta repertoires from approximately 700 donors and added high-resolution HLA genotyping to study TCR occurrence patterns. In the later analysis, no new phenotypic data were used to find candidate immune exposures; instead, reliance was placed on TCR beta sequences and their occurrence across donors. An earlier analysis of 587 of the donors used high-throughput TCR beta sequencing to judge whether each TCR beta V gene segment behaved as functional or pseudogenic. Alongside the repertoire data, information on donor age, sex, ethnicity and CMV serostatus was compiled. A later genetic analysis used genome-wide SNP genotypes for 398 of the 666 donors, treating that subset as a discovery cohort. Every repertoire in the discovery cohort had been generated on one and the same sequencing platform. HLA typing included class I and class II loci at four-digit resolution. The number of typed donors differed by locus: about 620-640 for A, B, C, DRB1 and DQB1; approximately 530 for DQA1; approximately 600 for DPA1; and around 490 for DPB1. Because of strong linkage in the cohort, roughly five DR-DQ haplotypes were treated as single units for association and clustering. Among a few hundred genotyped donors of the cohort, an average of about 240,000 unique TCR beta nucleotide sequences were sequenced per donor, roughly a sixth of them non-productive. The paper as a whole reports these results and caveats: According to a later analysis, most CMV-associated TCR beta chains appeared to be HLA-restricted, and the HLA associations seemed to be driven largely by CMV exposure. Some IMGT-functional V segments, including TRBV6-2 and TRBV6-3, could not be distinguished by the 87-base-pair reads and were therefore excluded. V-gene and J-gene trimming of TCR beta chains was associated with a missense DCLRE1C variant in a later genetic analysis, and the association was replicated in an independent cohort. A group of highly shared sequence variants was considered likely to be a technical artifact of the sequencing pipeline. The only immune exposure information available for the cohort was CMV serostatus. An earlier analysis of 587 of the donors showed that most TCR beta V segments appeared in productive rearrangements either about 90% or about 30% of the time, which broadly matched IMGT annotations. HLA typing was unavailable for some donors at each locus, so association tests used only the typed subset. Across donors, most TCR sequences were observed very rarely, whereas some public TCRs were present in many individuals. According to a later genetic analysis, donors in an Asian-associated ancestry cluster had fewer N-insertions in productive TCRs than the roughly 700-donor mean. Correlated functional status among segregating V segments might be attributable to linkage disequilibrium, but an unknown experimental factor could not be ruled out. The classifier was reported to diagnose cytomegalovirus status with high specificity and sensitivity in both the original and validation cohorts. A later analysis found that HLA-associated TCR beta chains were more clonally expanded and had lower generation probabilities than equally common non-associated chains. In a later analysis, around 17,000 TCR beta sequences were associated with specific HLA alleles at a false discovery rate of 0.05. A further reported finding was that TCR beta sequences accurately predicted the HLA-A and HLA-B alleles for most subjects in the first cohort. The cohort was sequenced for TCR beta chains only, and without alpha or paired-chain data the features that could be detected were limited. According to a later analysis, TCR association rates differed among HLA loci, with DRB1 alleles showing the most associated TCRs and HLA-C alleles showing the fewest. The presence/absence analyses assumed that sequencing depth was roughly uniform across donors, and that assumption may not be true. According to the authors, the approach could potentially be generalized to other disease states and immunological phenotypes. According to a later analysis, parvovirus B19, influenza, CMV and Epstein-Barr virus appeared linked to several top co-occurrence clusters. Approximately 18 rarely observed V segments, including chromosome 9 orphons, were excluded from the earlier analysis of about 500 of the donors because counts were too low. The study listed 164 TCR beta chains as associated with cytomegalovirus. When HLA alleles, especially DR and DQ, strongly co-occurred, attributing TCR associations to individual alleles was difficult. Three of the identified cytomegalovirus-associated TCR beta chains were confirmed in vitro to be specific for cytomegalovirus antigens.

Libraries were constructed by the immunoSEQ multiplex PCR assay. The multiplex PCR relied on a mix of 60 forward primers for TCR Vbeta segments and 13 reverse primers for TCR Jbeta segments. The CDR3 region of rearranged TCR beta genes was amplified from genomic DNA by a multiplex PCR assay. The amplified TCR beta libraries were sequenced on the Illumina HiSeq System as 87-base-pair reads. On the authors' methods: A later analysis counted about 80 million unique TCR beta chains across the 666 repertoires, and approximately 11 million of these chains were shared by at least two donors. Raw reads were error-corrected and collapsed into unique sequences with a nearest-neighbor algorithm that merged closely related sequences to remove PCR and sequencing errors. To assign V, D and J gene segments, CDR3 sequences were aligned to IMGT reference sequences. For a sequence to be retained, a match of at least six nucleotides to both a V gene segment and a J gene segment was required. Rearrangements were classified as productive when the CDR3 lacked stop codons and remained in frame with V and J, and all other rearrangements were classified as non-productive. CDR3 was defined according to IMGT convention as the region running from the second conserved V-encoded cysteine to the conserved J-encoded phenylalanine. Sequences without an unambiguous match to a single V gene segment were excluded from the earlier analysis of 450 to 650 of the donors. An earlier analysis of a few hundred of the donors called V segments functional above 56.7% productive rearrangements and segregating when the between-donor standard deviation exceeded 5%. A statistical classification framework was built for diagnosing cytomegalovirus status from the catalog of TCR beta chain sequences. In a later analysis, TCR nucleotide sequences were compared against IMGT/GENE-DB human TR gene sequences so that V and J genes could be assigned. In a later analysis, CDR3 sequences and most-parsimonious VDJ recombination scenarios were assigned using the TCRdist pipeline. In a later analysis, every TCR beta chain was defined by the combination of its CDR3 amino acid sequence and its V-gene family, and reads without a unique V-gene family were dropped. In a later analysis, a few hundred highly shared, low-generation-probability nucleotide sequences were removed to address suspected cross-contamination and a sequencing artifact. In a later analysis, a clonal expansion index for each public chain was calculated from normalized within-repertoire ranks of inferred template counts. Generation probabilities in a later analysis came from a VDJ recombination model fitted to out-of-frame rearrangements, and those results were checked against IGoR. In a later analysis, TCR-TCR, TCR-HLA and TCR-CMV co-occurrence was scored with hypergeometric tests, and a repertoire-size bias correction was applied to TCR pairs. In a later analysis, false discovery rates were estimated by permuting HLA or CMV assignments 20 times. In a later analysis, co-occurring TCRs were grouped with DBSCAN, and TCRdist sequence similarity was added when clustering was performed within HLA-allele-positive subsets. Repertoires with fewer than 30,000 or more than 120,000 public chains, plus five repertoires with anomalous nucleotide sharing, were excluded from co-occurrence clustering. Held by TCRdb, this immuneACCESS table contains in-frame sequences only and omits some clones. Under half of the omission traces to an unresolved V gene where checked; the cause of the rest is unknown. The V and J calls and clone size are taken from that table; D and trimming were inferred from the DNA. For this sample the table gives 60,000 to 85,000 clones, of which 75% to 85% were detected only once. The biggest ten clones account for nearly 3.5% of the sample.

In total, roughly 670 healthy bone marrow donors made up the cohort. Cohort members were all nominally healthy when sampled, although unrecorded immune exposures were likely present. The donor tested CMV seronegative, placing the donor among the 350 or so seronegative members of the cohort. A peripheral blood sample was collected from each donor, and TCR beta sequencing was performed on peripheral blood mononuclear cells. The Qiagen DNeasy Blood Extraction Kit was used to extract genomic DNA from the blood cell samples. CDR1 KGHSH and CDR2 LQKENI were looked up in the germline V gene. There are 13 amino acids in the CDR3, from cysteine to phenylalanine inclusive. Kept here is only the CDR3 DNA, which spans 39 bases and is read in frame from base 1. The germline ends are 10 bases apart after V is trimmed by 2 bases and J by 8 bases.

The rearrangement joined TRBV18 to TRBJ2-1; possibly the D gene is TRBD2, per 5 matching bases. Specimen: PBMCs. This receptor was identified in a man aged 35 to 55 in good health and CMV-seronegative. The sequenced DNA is TGTGCCAGCTCACCAGTTCGTAGCGATGAGCAGTTCTTC. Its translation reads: CASSPVRSDEQFF.